These 29 T cell receptor beta chains originate from one sample sequenced in a study of graft-versus-host responses after intestinal transplantation. Processed graft tissue released its intraepithelial and lamina propria lymphocytes. Generated by immunoSEQ multiplex PCR, the TCRdb table keeps only in-frame clones and is missing some. Counted here are 60,000 to 70,000 clones, 75% to 90% occurring once; the ten biggest clones make up around 1.7%. The input for sequencing was ileum tissue, taken less than 400 days after transplant. Source of these receptors: a human patient who received an intestinal transplant, so some T cells may come from the graft donor.

This rearrangement joins TRBV7-9 to TRBJ2-3; TRBD2 is a possible D gene (6 bases). Germline CDR1 reads SEHNR; CDR2 reads FQNEAQ (reference sequence). V dropped 0 bases and J dropped 8 bases, with 18 bases sitting between them. CDR3 length: 16 residues. DNA of the CDR3: TGTGCCAGCAGCTTAGCACCTTCCTCTCTGGGGGGTACGCAGTATTTT. This encodes CASSLAPSSLGGTQYF.

The chain recombines TRBV5-4 with TRBJ2-1; D is ambiguous. Germline CDR1 reads SGHNT; CDR2 reads YYREEE (reference sequence). CDR3 length equals 16 residues. V lost 2 bases, J lost 0 bases, and 12 bases lay in between. The CDR3 reads CASSLTPGPSYNEQFF. Written as DNA, the CDR3 is TGTGCCAGCAGCTTAACCCCGGGCCCCTCCTACAATGAGCAGTTCTTC.

This chain uses TRBV4-2 with TRBJ2-7, with D possibly TRBD2 on 7 matching bases. Germline lookup yields CDR1 LGHNA and CDR2 YNFKEQ. The CDR3 extends over 15 amino acids. With 3 bases removed from V and 6 bases from J, the gap between germline ends came to 18 bases. The CDR3 spells CASSQGDGGAGEQYF. CDR3 bases: TGTGCCAGCAGCCAGGGAGATGGGGGGGCAGGCGAGCAGTACTTC.

The chain links TRBV5-6 to TRBJ1-5, with no clear D. This CDR3 has 17 amino acids. Trimming pared 4 bases from V and 4 bases from J, leaving 21 bases between. Germline V gives CDR1 SGHDT, CDR2 YYEEEE. The CDR3 region is CASSPWVEHTVNQPQHF. The CDR3 nucleotides read TGTGCCAGCAGCCCCTGGGTTGAGCATACAGTTAATCAGCCCCAGCATTTT.

CDR3 sequence: CASSLPGGEQYF. The CDR3 DNA follows: TGTGCCAGCAGTTTACCAGGGGGCGAGCAGTACTTC. J is TRBJ2-7 and V is TRBV28; 7 bases line up with TRBD1. The CDR3 is made up of 12 amino acids. Germline CDR1 MDHEN, CDR2 SYDVKM. The junction had 1 base not matched to a gene; V was cut back by 2 bases and J by 6 bases. Variable domain in full (rest from reference TRBV28 and TRBJ2-7): DVKVTQSSRYLVKRTGEKVFLECVQDMDHENMFWYRQDPGLGLRLIYFSYDVKMKEKGDIPEGYSVSREKKERFSLILESASTNQTSMYLCASSLPGGEQYFGPGTRLTVT.

The V gene is TRBV6-5, the J gene TRBJ1-4; 8 nucleotides align to TRBD1. Trimming took 5 bases from V and 7 from J; bases not matched to a gene: 6. Germline CDR1 MNHEY, CDR2 SVGAGI. CDR3 length: 14 residues. The DNA of the CDR3 is TGTGCCAGCAGTCCAACAGGGGGGCCTGAAAAACTGTTTTTT. Encoded protein: CASSPTGGPEKLFF.

The gene calls are TRBV13 and TRBJ2-7; D remains ambiguous. The germline gives CDR1 PRHDT, CDR2 FYEKMQ (reference sequence). Trimming pared 5 bases from V and 3 bases from J, leaving 11 bases between. The CDR3 is made up of 13 amino acids. DNA of the CDR3: TGTGCCAGCAGCGAAAGACCAAGCTACGAGCAGTACTTC. Translated: CASSERPSYEQYF.

The V and J genes are TRBV18 and TRBJ2-7; 11 nucleotides match TRBD2. Germline CDR1 KGHSH, CDR2 LQKENI. The CDR3 has 14 residues. J was trimmed by 6 bases and V by 3 bases; bases with no gene match: 4. The chain's CDR3 is CASSPSGGAGEQYF. As DNA, the CDR3 is TGTGCCAGCTCACCTAGCGGGGGGGCCGGCGAGCAGTACTTC.

The sample holds one count of this clone. The rearrangement joins TRBV10-1 to TRBJ1-4, with D possibly being TRBD1 (5 bases). V lost 3 bases and J 3 bases, leaving 14 bases between the germline ends. CDR1 and CDR2 (germline): WNHNN, SYGVQD (reference sequence). The CDR3 covers 16 residues. The CDR3 coding sequence is TGCGCCAGCAGTGAAGGCAGTTTGGGGGCTAATGAAAAACTGTTTTTT. It yields the protein CASSEGSLGANEKLFF.

The rearrangement joins TRBV4-1 to TRBJ2-7; D is unresolved. Per the germline V gene, CDR1 is MGHRA and CDR2 is YSYEKL. Trimming pared 0 bases from V and 3 bases from J, leaving 6 bases between. This CDR3 region has 13 residues. The CDR3 DNA is TGCGCCAGCAGCCAAGATTCGGGCTACGAGCAGTACTTC. Its translation: CASSQDSGYEQYF.

The gene calls are TRBV4-1 and TRBJ2-1; no definite D call. CDR1 is MGHRA, CDR2 YSYEKL, per germline. V lost 0 bases, J lost 4 bases, and 13 bases lay in between. The CDR3 has 16 residues. The CDR3 spells CASSQDRGSYYNEQFF. CDR3 DNA: TGCGCCAGCAGCCAAGATAGAGGCAGTTATTACAATGAGCAGTTCTTC.

This chain connects TRBV4-2 to TRBJ2-7; 8 nucleotides line up with TRBD2. CDR3 length: 18 amino acids. With 0 bases clipped from V and 3 bases from J, the junction kept 13 bases outside the gene matches. CDR1 LGHNA and CDR2 YNFKEQ come from the germline V gene. The DNA for the CDR3 is TGTGCCAGCAGCCAAGATTCCACAGACGTTAGCGGGGTCTACGAGCAGTACTTC. Amino acid sequence: CASSQDSTDVSGVYEQYF.

The V and J genes are TRBV6-4 and TRBJ1-1; D is unresolved. Germline V gives CDR1 MRHNA, CDR2 SNTAGT. V lost 5 bases to trimming and J lost 1 base, with 8 bases between them. The CDR3 consists of 13 residues. CDR3 sequence: CASSYDGNTEAFF. CDR3 in DNA: TGTGCCAGCAGTTATGACGGGAACACTGAAGCTTTCTTT.

The J gene is TRBJ1-2, the V gene TRBV19, with 10 positions matching TRBD1. V was pared by 6 bases and J by 4 bases, with 11 bases of the junction left unmatched. The CDR3 is made up of 16 amino acids. Germline CDR1 LNHDA, CDR2 SQIVND (reference sequence). This chain's CDR3 is CASSSSGTGESYGYTF. In nucleotides, the CDR3 is TGTGCCAGTAGCTCCTCCGGGACAGGGGAGAGCTATGGCTACACCTTC.

V usage is TRBV10-3 and J usage is TRBJ2-5; D may be TRBD1 (5 bases). The J call may be wrong; the DNA end is better matched by TRBJ2-7. CDR3 length equals 14 residues. Germline CDR1 reads ENHRY; CDR2 reads SYGVKD. CDR3 sequence (DNA): TGTGCCATCAGTGAATTGCAGGGTCCCTACGAGCAGTACTTC. It is translated as CAISELQGPYEQYF.

This clone came up once. This rearrangement joins TRBV5-1 to TRBJ2-3; 8 bases map to TRBD2. V was clipped by 2 bases and J by 3 bases; unmatched bases: 5. This CDR3 has 15 residues. The germline CDR1 and CDR2 sequences are SGHRS and YFSETQ. CDR3 residues: CASSLAGVKTDTQYF. The CDR3 DNA follows: TGCGCCAGCAGCTTAGCGGGGGTAAAGACAGATACGCAGTATTTT.

This clone was picked up one time. The rearrangement links TRBV6-6 to TRBJ1-2, with 11 bases fitting TRBD1. The ends lost 7 bases at V and 3 bases at J; junction bases unmatched: 4. The V gene's germline CDR1 is MNHNY and CDR2 SVGAGI (reference sequence). CDR3 length: 14 amino acids. The DNA for the CDR3 is TGTGCCAGCATGGGACAGGGGGATCACTATGGCTACACCTTC. Its translation is CASMGQGDHYGYTF.

CDR3 DNA sequence: TGTGCCAGCAGCCAAGAGTCGGAAGGGGAGACAGGGGACACCGGGGAGCTGTTTTTT. It translates to CASSQESEGETGDTGELFF. The chain recombines TRBV14 with TRBJ2-2, with TRBD1 matching 8 bases. The CDR3 totals 19 residues. Trimming at V came to 0 bases and at J to 3 bases, leaving 12 bases not matched to a gene. The germline gives CDR1 SGHDN, CDR2 FVKESK.

The chain uses TRBV6-5 and TRBJ2-7; D not certain. V lost 2 bases and J 4 bases, leaving 12 bases between the germline ends. The CDR3 is 14 amino acids. Germline V CDR1 and CDR2: MNHEY, SVGAGI. Here the CDR3 reads CASSYEAQSYEQYF. CDR3 bases: TGTGCCAGCAGTTACGAGGCGCAGTCGTACGAGCAGTACTTC.

The rearrangement joins TRBV11-2 to TRBJ1-1; 9 bases are a match to TRBD1. In germline, CDR1 is SGHAT, CDR2 FQNNGV. Germline trimming cut 1 base from V and 3 bases from J; bases unmatched to any gene: 0. This CDR3 region has 14 residues. In nucleotides, the CDR3 is TGTGCCAGCAGCTTAGGGACAGGGGACACTGAAGCTTTCTTT. Protein: CASSLGTGDTEAFF.

This sequence joins TRBV6-1 and TRBJ1-3; TRBD1 is a possible D gene (5 bases). Germline V gene sequence: CDR1 MNHNS, CDR2 SASEGT. The CDR3 contains 15 residues. V lost 1 base and J 2 bases, leaving 9 bases between the germline ends. Written as DNA, the CDR3 is TGTGCCAGCAGTGAAGGGGCAGGGACTGGAAACACCATATATTTT. Amino acids: CASSEGAGTGNTIYF.

The V call is TRBV7-6, the J call TRBJ2-3; 7 nucleotides agree with TRBD2. The J segment lost 6 bases and the V segment lost 5 bases, leaving 8 bases of the junction unmatched. The germline V gene encodes CDR1 SGHVS and CDR2 FNYEAQ. The CDR3 has 14 residues. DNA of the CDR3: TGTGCCAGCAGCCTGGGGGACGGGGGGGATACGCAGTATTTT. This gives the protein CASSLGDGGDTQYF.

This chain connects TRBV19 to TRBJ1-3; D is undetermined. Trimming removed 5 bases from V and 4 bases from J, with 12 bases in between. This CDR3 is built from 14 residues. Germline CDR1 reads LNHDA; CDR2 reads SQIVND (reference sequence). The CDR3 spells CASSEEGSGNTIYF. CDR3 bases: TGTGCCAGTAGTGAAGAGGGATCCGGAAACACCATATATTTT.

This clone was counted a single time. The chain's CDR3 is CASSPGTSDYEQYF. CDR3 nucleotide sequence: TGTGCCAGTAGCCCCGGGACTAGCGACTACGAGCAGTACTTC. This chain uses TRBV19 with TRBJ2-7; 10 bases match TRBD2. The germline V gene encodes CDR1 LNHDA and CDR2 SQIVND (reference sequence). CDR3 length equals 14 residues. V shed 6 bases and J 3 bases; nucleotides not matched to a gene: 5.

The rearrangement links TRBV7-9 to TRBJ1-5; D may be TRBD1 (5 bases). Trimming cost V 1 base and J 7 bases, with 14 bases left between them. This CDR3 contains 15 residues. Germline V gene lookup returns CDR1 SEHNR and CDR2 FQNEAQ (reference sequence). The CDR3 loop is CASSLGREVGQPQHF. DNA for the CDR3: TGTGCCAGCAGCTTAGGCAGGGAGGTCGGCCAGCCCCAGCATTTT.

The rearrangement links TRBV5-1 to TRBJ1-4; D gene uncertain. CDR1 and CDR2 from the germline V gene are SGHRS and YFSETQ. This CDR3 has 15 amino acids. V was pared by 0 bases and J by 1 base, with 7 bases between. CDR3 sequence: CASSLGGKTNEKLFF. Here the CDR3 DNA reads TGCGCCAGCAGCTTGGGAGGGAAAACTAATGAAAAACTGTTTTTT.

The gene calls are TRBV6-1 and TRBJ1-1; D unclear. Germline assignment: CDR1 MNHNS and CDR2 SASEGT. Between the trimmed V and J ends, which lost 5 bases and 8 bases, there was a span of 6 bases. This CDR3 spans 10 amino acids. CDR3 DNA sequence: TGTGCCAGCAGTCTTCAGGAAGCTTTCTTT. It translates to CASSLQEAFF.

The chain carries TRBV18 and TRBJ2-2, with a possible D match to TRBD1 (5 bases). In germline, CDR1 is KGHSH, CDR2 LQKENI. V lost 0 bases and J 5 bases, leaving 10 bases between the germline ends. The CDR3 length is 15 residues. As DNA, the CDR3 is TGTGCCAGCTCACCACCGGGGCCTAGGACCGGGGAGCTGTTTTTT. It is translated as CASSPPGPRTGELFF.

The chain is built from TRBV2 and TRBJ2-5; 12 bases line up with TRBD2. V dropped 7 bases and J dropped 4; count of bases not matched to a gene: 1. CDR3 length equals 13 residues. Per germline, CDR1 SNHLY and CDR2 FYNNEI. CDR3 DNA sequence: TGTGCCAGCACTAGCGGGGGGGCAGAGACCCAGTACTTC. Its translation: CASTSGGAETQYF. Together with reference TRBV2 and TRBJ2-5, the CDR3 gives the full variable domain: EPEVTQTPSHQVTQMGQEVILRCVPISNHLYFYWYRQILGQKVEFLVSFYNNEISEKSEIFDDQFSVERPDGSNFTLKIRSTKLEDSAMYFCASTSGGAETQYFGPGTRLLVL.